This TCR beta chain appears in the sequencing data of a study of blood T cell repertoires in COVID-19. Overall study: Nucleic acid was either cDNA or gDNA, and it came from T cells, B-cell-depleted T cells, or PBMCs.

Original processing methods: Using reference gene primer amplification, nucleated cell counts were estimated. Sequencing was performed with immunoSEQ multiplex PCR; in TCRdb, only in-frame clones are kept and a portion is missing. The DNA was the basis for D and trimming; V, J and clone size are from that table. The repertoire holds 300,000 to 350,000 clones, with about 90% as singletons. A Seattle source enrolled patients during active infection and followed them longitudinally. This TCR was sampled from a woman in her 30s with COVID-19, enrolled during active disease. The specimen sequenced was peripheral blood.

CDR3 sequence: CASSYFGQGSYEQYF. In DNA form, the CDR3 reads TGTGCCAGCAGTTACTTTGGACAGGGGTCCTACGAGCAGTACTTC. The chain has TRBV6-2 or TRBV6-3 and TRBJ2-7, with 9 bases identical to TRBD1. The germline V gene encodes CDR1 MNHEY and CDR2 SVGEGT. The V and J ends lost 1 base and 1 base, in that order; junction bases with no gene match: 2. The CDR3 is made up of 15 amino acids.